This TCR beta chain was documented in a study of shared clonotypes between healthy human individuals. Background on the study: Three CD4 naive, three CD4 memory, two CD8 naive and one CD8 memory plate were used per donor.

The length of the CDR3 is 13 residues. Germline CDR1 and CDR2: MDHEN and SYDVKM. Trimming left V 6 bases short and J 6 bases short, with 14 bases between. Findings and limits, study-wide: A reduction in generation probabilities was seen for non-shared clonotypes relative to those shared by all four donors.

Concerning this clone itself: Its antigen is unidentified.

Naive CD4+ cells were CD45RA-selected; the remaining cells were memory. Assay: immunoSEQ multiplex PCR; the TCRdb copy retains only in-frame clones and omits some. This table holds some 2,500,000 clones, 80% to 95% found once. The specimen sequenced was naive CD4+ T cells from PBMCs. Subset given: CD45RA+ positively selected. This TCR was sampled from a man aged 18 to 29 in good health. Some clones in this sample may be carry-over from other donors' samples. V gene TRBV28 combines with J gene TRBJ1-1; D call uncertain. The CDR3, as DNA: TGTGCCAGCAGACCCTCCCAGAGGGCTGAAGCTTTCTTT. Translated: CASRPSQRAEAFF.